This is a list of T cell receptor beta chains from one sample in a study of cytomegalovirus exposure and HLA in healthy donors. Libraries were prepared by immunoSEQ multiplex PCR; TCRdb keeps only in-frame clonotypes and omits some of them. The sample holds around 80,000 clones, around 10% seen once. The sequenced sample was PBMCs. These receptors all come from a man aged 55 to 70 in good health and CMV-seropositive. Both conserved end residues are part of each CDR3. D genes are given only for firm matches. Not all rows give a size; the values are once, few, many and, for expanded clones, a class.

V gene	J gene	clone size	D gene	CDR3 DNA	CDR3 protein
TRBV2	TRBJ2-2	few	TRBD2	TGTGCCAGCAGCGGGCGGGGGGAGCGTTCCGGGGAGCTGTTTTTT	CASSGRGERSGELFF
TRBV30	TRBJ1-4	few	-	TGTGCCTGGAGTAACCCCATCGGACCTTCCGGGGATGAAAAACTGTTTTTT	CAWSNPIGPSGDEKLFF
TRBV28	TRBJ2-1	once	-	TGTGCCAGCACCCCCCCAGGGGCCCTAACCAACTACAATGAGCAGTTCTTC	CASTPPGALTNYNEQFF
TRBV15	TRBJ1-3	many	-	TGTGCCACCAGCCGTACCATCGACAGGACGAATGGAAACACCATATATTTT	CATSRTIDRTNGNTIYF
TRBV7-8	TRBJ2-1	-	-	TGTGCCAGCAGCTTAGATTCTAACAATGAGCAGTTCTTC	CASSLDSNNEQFF
TRBV5-4	TRBJ2-1	-	TRBD1	TGTGCCAGCAGCGACCGGGACAGGGGGTCCTACAATGAGCAGTTCTTC	CASSDRDRGSYNEQFF
TRBV5-1	TRBJ1-1	few	-	TGCGCCAGCAGCTTGGAGGCGGACACTGAAGCTTTCTTT	CASSLEADTEAFF
TRBV11-1	TRBJ2-3	-	-	TGTGCCAGCAGCTTAAGCGTAGATACGCAGTATTTT	CASSLSVDTQYF
TRBV5-1	TRBJ1-2	-	-	TGCGCCAGCAGCAACACGGACAGTGGCTACACCTTC	CASSNTDSGYTF
TRBV30	TRBJ1-1	-	-	TGTGCCTGGAGTACAACAGTTCGGAGGTCCACTGAAGCTTTCTTT	CAWSTTVRRSTEAFF
TRBV6-5	TRBJ2-5	few	-	TGTGCCAGCACCCCAGGGCCGGGAGAGACCCAGTACTTC	CASTPGPGETQYF
TRBV19	TRBJ1-5	once	-	TGTGCCAGTAAGACCAACCACGACGGGTATAGCAATCAGCCCCAGCATTTT	CASKTNHDGYSNQPQHF
TRBV6-1	TRBJ2-7	-	-	TGTGCCACCTCGAGGGGGAGCTACGAGCAGTACTTC	CATSRGSYEQYF
TRBV5-1	TRBJ1-4	few	-	TGCGCCAGCAGCTTGGCTCAGGCAACTAATGAAAAACTGTTTTTT	CASSLAQATNEKLFF
TRBV6-1	TRBJ2-3	-	-	TGTGCCAGCACGGGGGTTGCAGATACGCAGTATTTT	CASTGVADTQYF
TRBV19	TRBJ1-2	few	TRBD1	TGTGCCAGTAGTACCGGGACAGGGGGGGGCTATGGCTACACCTTC	CASSTGTGGGYGYTF
TRBV6-5	TRBJ2-2	-	-	TGTGCCAGCAGCTTCAACAGGGTCGCCGGGGAGCTGTTTTTT	CASSFNRVAGELFF
TRBV7-9	TRBJ1-1	-	-	TGTGCCAGCAGCCGACCAGGGGCGCCCGCTGAAGCTTTCTTT	CASSRPGAPAEAFF
TRBV29-1	TRBJ2-3	few	-	TGCAGCGCTTCAGGGGTTGTGGATACGCAGTATTTT	CSASGVVDTQYF
TRBV27	TRBJ2-7	-	-	TGTGCCAGCAGTGCCCCTGGGCGACTAAGCTCCTACGAGCAGTACTTC	CASSAPGRLSSYEQYF
TRBV7-3	TRBJ2-5	-	TRBD1	TGTGCCAGCAGCTGGGGACAGCAAGAGACCCAGTACTTC	CASSWGQQETQYF
TRBV16	TRBJ2-2	-	TRBD1	TGTGCCAGCAGCCAACGAGCCGACAGGGCCACAACCGGGGAGCTGTTTTTT	CASSQRADRATTGELFF
TRBV19	TRBJ1-6	few	TRBD1	TGTGCCAGTAGTATAACCGGGACAGGGAATTCACCCCTCCACTTT	CASSITGTGNSPLHF
TRBV9	TRBJ1-2	-	TRBD1	TGTGCCAGCAGGGCGCCAGGGGGGAGCGATGGCTACACCTTC	CASRAPGGSDGYTF
TRBV6-6	TRBJ1-2	few	-	TGTGCCAGCAGTCACGGAGGGGGGGCTAACTATGGCTACACCTTC	CASSHGGGANYGYTF
TRBV5-1	TRBJ2-5	few	TRBD1	TGCGCCAGCAGCCTGAAGTTGACAGGGGGCGTAGAGACCCAGTACTTC	CASSLKLTGGVETQYF
TRBV4-2	TRBJ1-5	few	-	TGTGCCAGCAGCCTTGGGGGGGAGAGCAATCAGCCCCAGCATTTT	CASSLGGESNQPQHF
TRBV30	TRBJ1-6	-	TRBD1	TGTGCCTGGAGTCGGACACAGGGGAAGGTCCACTTT	CAWSRTQGKVHF
TRBV5-1	TRBJ1-3	few	-	TGCGCCAGCAGCTCGTCGTGGACGGGGACTGGAAACACCATATATTTT	CASSSSWTGTGNTIYF
TRBV9	TRBJ2-7	-	TRBD2	TGTGCCAGCAGCGTAAGAGCGGGAGTGGAGTACGAGCAGTACTTC	CASSVRAGVEYEQYF
TRBV19	TRBJ1-2	few	TRBD1	TGTGCCAGTAGTCTCGACCCGGGACAGGGGAATGGCTACACCTTC	CASSLDPGQGNGYTF
TRBV19	TRBJ1-4	few	-	TGTGCCAGTAGTTCTGGAGTAAAACTGTTTTTT	CASSSGVKLFF
TRBV28	TRBJ2-5	-	-	TGTGTCAGCATCCCCCCCGGGAGCAAAGAGACCCAGTACTTC	CVSIPPGSKETQYF
TRBV6-4	TRBJ2-3	-	TRBD1	TGTGCCAGCAGTGACTCGGGACAGTTCACAGATACGCAGTATTTT	CASSDSGQFTDTQYF
TRBV5-1	TRBJ2-7	-	TRBD2	TGCGCCAGCAGCTTAACTAGCGGGCGTTCCGGACAGTACTTC	CASSLTSGRSGQYF
TRBV10-3	TRBJ1-1	few	-	TGTGCCATCAGTCCAGAAGGGAGGGGTAACACTGAAGCTTTCTTT	CAISPEGRGNTEAFF
TRBV19	TRBJ2-1	-	-	TGTGCCAGTAGTATCACGGGAAAACTGGAATCGGGCAATGAGCAGTTCTTC	CASSITGKLESGNEQFF
TRBV11-2	TRBJ2-7	few	-	TGTGCCAGCCGCCTCGGGGGTCCGGACGAGCAGTACTTC	CASRLGGPDEQYF
TRBV19	TRBJ1-2	-	TRBD1	TGTGCCAGTAGTCCCGGGACAGGGGGTTTGATCTATGGCTACACCTTC	CASSPGTGGLIYGYTF
TRBV7-9	TRBJ1-2	many	-	TGTGCCAGCAGCTTAGGTGGCTCCACGTTCTATGGCTACACCTTC	CASSLGGSTFYGYTF
TRBV9	TRBJ1-3	few	-	TGTGCCAGCAGCGTAGCGGACAGTACTGGAAACACCATATATTTT	CASSVADSTGNTIYF
TRBV30	TRBJ2-3	-	TRBD1	TGTGCCTCGCCGGGACAGGGAGATGGTGCAGATACGCAGTATTTT	CASPGQGDGADTQYF
TRBV5-4	TRBJ2-3	few	-	TGTGCCAGCAGCTCTCCCGGTGAAGTTCCAGATACGCAGTATTTT	CASSSPGEVPDTQYF
TRBV29-1	TRBJ1-1	few	-	TGCAGCGCTGCGACAGTGAACACTGAAGCTTTCTTT	CSAATVNTEAFF
TRBV15	TRBJ2-7	few	-	TGTGCCACCAGCAGGTCGACACTTACCTACGAGCAGTACTTC	CATSRSTLTYEQYF
TRBV6-4	TRBJ1-1	-	-	TGTGCCAGCAGTGCCTCGACGGGCACTGAAGCTTTCTTT	CASSASTGTEAFF
TRBV30	TRBJ2-1	-	TRBD2	TGTGCCTGGAGTGTACGGGGCGGGAGGGCCACTGAGCAGTTCTTC	CAWSVRGGRATEQFF
TRBV11-3	TRBJ2-1	-	TRBD1	TGTGCCAGCAGCTCCGGACAGGGAAGACACGATGAGCAGTTCTTC	CASSSGQGRHDEQFF
TRBV27	TRBJ1-2	few	-	TGTGCCAGCAGTTTAGATCCGGGACATAACTATGGCTACACCTTC	CASSLDPGHNYGYTF
TRBV19	TRBJ2-1	-	TRBD1	TGTGCCAGTAGTATTACAGGGGGCTGGAGGAATGAGCAGTTCTTC	CASSITGGWRNEQFF
TRBV5-1	TRBJ1-3	few	-	TGCGCCAGCGCCTCGGGGGGGACTGGAAACACCATATATTTT	CASASGGTGNTIYF
TRBV30	TRBJ1-2	few	-	TGTGCCTGGAGCGTTAACCCGCTCAACTCTCTCGGCTACACCTTC	CAWSVNPLNSLGYTF
TRBV9	TRBJ2-1	few	-	TGTGCCAGCAGCCCCAGACTAACCGCCTACAATGAGCAGTTCTTC	CASSPRLTAYNEQFF